The 5 T cell receptor beta chains below come from one sample, sequenced in a study of blood T cell repertoires in COVID-19. Using immunoSEQ multiplex PCR, the repertoire was profiled, and TCRdb retains in-frame clones only, with some absent. The sample yields under 450,000 clones, approximately 91% seen once. Sequenced: peripheral blood. These receptors were obtained from a woman between 40 and 55 years old with COVID-19, enrolled during active disease.

The chain couples TRBV27 to TRBJ2-2, with TRBD1 matching 8 bases. The germline V gene encodes CDR1 MNHEY and CDR2 SMNVEV (reference sequence). CDR3 length: 16 residues. Germline trimming cut 5 bases from V and 1 base from J; bases unmatched to any gene: 6. This chain's CDR3 is CASSPWTGMNTGELFF. The CDR3, as DNA: TGTGCCAGCAGTCCATGGACAGGGATGAACACCGGGGAGCTGTTTTTT.

This chain uses TRBV6-5 with TRBJ2-3, with 7 positions matching TRBD2. With 2 bases clipped from V and 11 bases from J, the junction kept 10 bases outside the gene matches. The CDR3 has 14 residues. Per germline, CDR1 MNHEY and CDR2 SVGAGI. The CDR3 loop reads CASSYVGGSGKQYF. The CDR3 bases are TGTGCCAGCAGTTACGTCGGCGGGAGCGGGAAGCAGTATTTT.

This clone was recorded only once. The chain has TRBV7-2 and TRBJ1-5; D might be TRBD1 (5 bases). The CDR3 spans 13 residues. The germline V gene has CDR1 SGHTA and CDR2 FQGNSA. Trimming cost V 5 bases and J 6 bases, with 11 bases left between them. CDR3 DNA: TGTGCCAGCAGCCCAGGGCCGGGTCAGCCCCAGCATTTT. Amino acid sequence: CASSPGPGQPQHF.

This clone was counted a single time. This rearrangement joins TRBV28 to TRBJ1-1, with 7 bases aligning to TRBD1. Germline V CDR1 and CDR2: MDHEN, SYDVKM. This CDR3 is 17 amino acids long. Trimming removed 8 bases from V and 5 bases from J; junction bases left unmatched: 20. The CDR3 loop is CASHTTGTVGRWTEAFF. The CDR3 DNA reads TGTGCCAGCCATACGACCGGGACAGTGGGGCGTTGGACTGAAGCTTTCTTT.

The rearrangement uses TRBV7-3 and TRBJ2-5; D not resolved. There are 13 residues in the CDR3. Germline V lookup: CDR1 SGHTA, CDR2 FQGTGA. V lost 2 bases to trimming and J lost 4 bases, with 8 bases between them. CDR3 sequence reads: CASSLSGRETQYF. CDR3 nucleotides: TGTGCCAGCAGCTTATCTGGGCGAGAGACCCAGTACTTC.